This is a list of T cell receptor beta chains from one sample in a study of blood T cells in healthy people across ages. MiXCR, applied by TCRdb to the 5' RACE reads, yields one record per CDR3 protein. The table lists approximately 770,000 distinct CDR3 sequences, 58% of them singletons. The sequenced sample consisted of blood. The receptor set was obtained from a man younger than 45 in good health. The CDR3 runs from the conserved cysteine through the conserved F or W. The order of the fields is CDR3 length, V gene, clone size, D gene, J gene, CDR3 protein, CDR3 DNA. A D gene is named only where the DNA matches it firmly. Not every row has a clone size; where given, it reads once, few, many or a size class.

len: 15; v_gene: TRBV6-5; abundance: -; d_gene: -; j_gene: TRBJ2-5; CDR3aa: CASSSGDRAQETQYF; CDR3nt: TGTGCCAGCAGTTCCGGGGACCGGGCCCAAGAGACCCAGTACTTC
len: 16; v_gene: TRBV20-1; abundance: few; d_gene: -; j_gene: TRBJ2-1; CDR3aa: CSARLRIGEAYNEQFF; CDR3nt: TGCAGTGCTAGGTTACGTATAGGGGAGGCCTACAATGAGCAGTTCTTC
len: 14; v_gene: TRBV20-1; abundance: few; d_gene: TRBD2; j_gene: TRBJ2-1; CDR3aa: CSARTSGSVGEQFF; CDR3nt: TGCAGTGCTAGGACTAGCGGGAGTGTCGGTGAGCAGTTCTTC
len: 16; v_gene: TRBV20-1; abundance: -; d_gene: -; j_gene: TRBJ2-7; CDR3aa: CSARVAGSGGVYEQYF; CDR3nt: TGCAGTGCTAGAGTCGCCGGATCCGGTGGGGTCTACGAGCAGTACTTC
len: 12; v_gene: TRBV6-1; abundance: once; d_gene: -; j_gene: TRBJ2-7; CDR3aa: CASSATVGEQYF; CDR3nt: TGTGCCAGCAGCGCCACAGTAGGCGAGCAGTACTTC
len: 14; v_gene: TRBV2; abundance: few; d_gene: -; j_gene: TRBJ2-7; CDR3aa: CASSLWTDSYEQYF; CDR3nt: TGTGCCAGCAGTCTTTGGACAGACTCCTACGAGCAGTACTTC
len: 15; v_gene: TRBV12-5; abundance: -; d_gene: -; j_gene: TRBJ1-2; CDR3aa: CASGPAGPSDYGYTF; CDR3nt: TGTGCTAGTGGTCCGGCGGGACCCTCGGACTATGGCTACACCTTC
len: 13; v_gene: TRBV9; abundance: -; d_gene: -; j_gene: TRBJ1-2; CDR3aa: CASSVEGFYGYTF; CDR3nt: TGTGCCAGCAGCGTAGAAGGGTTCTATGGCTACACCTTC
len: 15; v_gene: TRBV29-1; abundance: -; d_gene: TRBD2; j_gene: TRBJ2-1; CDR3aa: CSSTGTSGRLDEQFF; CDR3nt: TGCAGCTCAACCGGGACTAGCGGGAGACTAGATGAGCAGTTCTTC
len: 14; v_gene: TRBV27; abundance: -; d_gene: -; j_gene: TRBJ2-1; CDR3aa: CASRPSPPTNEQFF; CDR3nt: TGTGCCAGCAGGCCTAGCCCCCCGACCAATGAGCAGTTCTTC
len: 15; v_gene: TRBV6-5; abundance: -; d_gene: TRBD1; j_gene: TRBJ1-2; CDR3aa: CASSSGTAANYGYTF; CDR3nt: TGTGCCAGCAGTTCCGGGACAGCGGCTAACTATGGCTACACCTTC
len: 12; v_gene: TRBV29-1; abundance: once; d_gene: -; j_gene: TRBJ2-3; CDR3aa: CSVEDASDTQYF; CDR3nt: TGCAGCGTTGAGGACGCCTCAGATACGCAGTATTTT
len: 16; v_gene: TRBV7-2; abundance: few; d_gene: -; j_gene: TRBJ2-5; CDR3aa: CASSLGSGNTGGTQYF; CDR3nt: TGTGCCAGCAGCTTAGGATCCGGGAATACAGGAGGGACCCAGTACTTC
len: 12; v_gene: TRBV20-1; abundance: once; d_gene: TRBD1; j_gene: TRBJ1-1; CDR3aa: CRPTGGDTEAFF; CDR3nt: TGCAGACCGACAGGGGGAGACACTGAAGCTTTCTTT
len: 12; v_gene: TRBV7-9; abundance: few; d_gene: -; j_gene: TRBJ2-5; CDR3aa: CASSLMRETQYF; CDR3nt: TGTGCCAGCAGCTTGATGAGAGAGACCCAGTACTTC
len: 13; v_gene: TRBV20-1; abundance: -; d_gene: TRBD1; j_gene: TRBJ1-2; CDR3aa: CSAWDRADYGYTF; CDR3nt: TGCAGTGCTTGGGACAGGGCGGACTATGGCTACACCTTC
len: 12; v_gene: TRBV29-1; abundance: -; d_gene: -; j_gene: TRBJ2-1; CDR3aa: CSVGWGSLGQFF; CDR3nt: TGCAGCGTTGGTTGGGGGAGCTTGGGGCAGTTCTTC
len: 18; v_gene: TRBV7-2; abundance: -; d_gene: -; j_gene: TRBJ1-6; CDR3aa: CASSLGGSPGDSNSPLHF; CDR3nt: TGTGCCAGCAGCTTAGGAGGTAGTCCAGGGGACTCTAATTCACCCCTCCACTTT
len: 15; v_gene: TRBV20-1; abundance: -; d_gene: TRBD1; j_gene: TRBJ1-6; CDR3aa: CSARETRGRDSPLHF; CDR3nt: TGCAGTGCTAGAGAAACCAGGGGGCGGGATTCACCCCTCCACTTT
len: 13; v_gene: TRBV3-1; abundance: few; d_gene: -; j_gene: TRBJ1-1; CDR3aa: CASSPSGRWEAFF; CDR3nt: TGTGCCAGCAGCCCTTCCGGGAGGTGGGAGGCTTTCTTT
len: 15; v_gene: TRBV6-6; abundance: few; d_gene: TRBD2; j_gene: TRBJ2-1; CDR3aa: CASSMRTSGYNEQFF; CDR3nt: TGTGCCAGCAGTATGAGGACTAGCGGATACAATGAGCAGTTCTTC
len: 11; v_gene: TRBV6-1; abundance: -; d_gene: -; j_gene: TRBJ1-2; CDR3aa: CASSERGGYTF; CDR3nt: TGTGCCAGCTCGGAACGGGGTGGCTACACCTTC
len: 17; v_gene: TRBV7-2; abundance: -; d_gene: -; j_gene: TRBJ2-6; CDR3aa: CASSLLGHLSGANVLTF; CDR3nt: TGTGCCAGCAGCTTATTGGGACACCTCTCTGGGGCCAACGTCCTGACTTTC
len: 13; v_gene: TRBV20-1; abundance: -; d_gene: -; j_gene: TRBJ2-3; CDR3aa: CSARDPERGAQYF; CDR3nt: TGCAGTGCTAGAGACCCGGAGAGGGGGGCGCAGTATTTT
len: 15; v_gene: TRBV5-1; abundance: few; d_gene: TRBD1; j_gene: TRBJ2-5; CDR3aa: CASSALTGVIETQYF; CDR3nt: TGCGCCAGCAGCGCACTGACAGGGGTGATAGAGACCCAGTACTTC
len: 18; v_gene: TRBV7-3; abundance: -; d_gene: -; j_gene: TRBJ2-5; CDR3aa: CASKGGSPGRRIQETQYF; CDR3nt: TGTGCCAGCAAAGGGGGATCGCCTGGACGAAGAATCCAAGAGACCCAGTACTTC
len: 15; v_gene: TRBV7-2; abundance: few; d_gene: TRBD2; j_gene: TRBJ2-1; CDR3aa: CASTPGREAYNEQFF; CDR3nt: TGTGCCAGCACCCCGGGGCGGGAGGCTTACAATGAGCAGTTCTTC
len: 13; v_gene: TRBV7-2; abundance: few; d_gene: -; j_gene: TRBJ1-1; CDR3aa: CASSKNGNTEAFF; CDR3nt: TGTGCCAGCAGCAAAAATGGGAACACTGAAGCTTTCTTT
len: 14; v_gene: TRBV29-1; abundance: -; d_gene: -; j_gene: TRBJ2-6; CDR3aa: CSVAGVSGANVLTF; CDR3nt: TGCAGCGTTGCGGGTGTCTCTGGGGCCAACGTCCTGACTTTC
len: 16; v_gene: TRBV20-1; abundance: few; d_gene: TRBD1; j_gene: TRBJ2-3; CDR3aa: CSARLRPGQGADTQYF; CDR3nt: TGCAGTGCTAGACTCAGGCCGGGACAGGGTGCAGATACGCAGTATTTT
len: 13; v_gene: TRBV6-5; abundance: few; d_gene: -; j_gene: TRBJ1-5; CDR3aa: CASSYESNQPQHF; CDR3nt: TGTGCCAGCAGTTATGAGAGCAATCAGCCCCAGCATTTT
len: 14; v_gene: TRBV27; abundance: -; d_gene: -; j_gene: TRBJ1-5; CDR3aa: CASSPGQSNQPQHF; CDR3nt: TGTGCCAGCAGCCCAGGACAATCCAATCAGCCCCAGCATTTT
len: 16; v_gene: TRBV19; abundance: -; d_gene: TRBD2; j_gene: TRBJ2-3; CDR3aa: CASSSTSGPPTDTQYF; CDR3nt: TGTGCCAGTAGTAGTACTAGCGGGCCCCCCACAGATACGCAGTATTTT
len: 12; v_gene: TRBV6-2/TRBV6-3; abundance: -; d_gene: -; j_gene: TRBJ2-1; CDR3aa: CASSYSMGLKFF; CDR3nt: TGTGCCAGCAGTTACTCGATGGGGCTAAAGTTCTTC
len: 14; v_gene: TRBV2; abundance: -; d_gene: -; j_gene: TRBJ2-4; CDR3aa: CASATDQGLGEQYF; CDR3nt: TGTGCCAGCGCCACTGACCAGGGGCTGGGGGAGCAGTACTTC
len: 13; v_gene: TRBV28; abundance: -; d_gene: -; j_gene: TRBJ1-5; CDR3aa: CASSQGSLQPQHF; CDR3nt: TGTGCCAGCAGTCAGGGGTCCCTTCAGCCCCAGCATTTT
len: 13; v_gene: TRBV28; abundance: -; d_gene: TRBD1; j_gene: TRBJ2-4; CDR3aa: CASNLPGGNIQYF; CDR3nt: TGTGCCAGCAATTTGCCAGGGGGAAACATTCAGTACTTC